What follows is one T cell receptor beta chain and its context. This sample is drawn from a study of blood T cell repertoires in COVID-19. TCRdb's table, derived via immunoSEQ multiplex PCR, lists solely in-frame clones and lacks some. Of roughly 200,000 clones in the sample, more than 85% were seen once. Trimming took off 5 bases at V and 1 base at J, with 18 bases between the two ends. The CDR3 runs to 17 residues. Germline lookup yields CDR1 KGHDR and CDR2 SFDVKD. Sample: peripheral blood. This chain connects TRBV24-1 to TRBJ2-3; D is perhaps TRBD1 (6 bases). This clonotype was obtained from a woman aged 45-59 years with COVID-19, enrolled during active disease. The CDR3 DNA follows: TGTGCCACCAGTGCGTTTGTGGTGGCAGGGGGCACAGATACGCAGTATTTT. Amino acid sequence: CATSAFVVAGGTDTQYF.